These 27 T cell receptor beta chains share one sample of origin, sequenced in a study of T cell repertoires in cytomegalovirus infection. MiXCR, run by TCRdb on the reads, gives a single entry per CDR3 protein. The sample carries around 630,000 distinct CDR3 sequences, roughly 24% recorded once. The sample consisted of CD8+ T cells from PBMCs. The receptors shown here come from a human donor in good health (CMV status not recorded). Some clones in this sample may be carry-over from other donors' samples.

This clonotype was observed a few times. V and J are TRBV29-1 and TRBJ1-1, with 8 bases that match TRBD1. Germline CDR1 and CDR2: SQVTM and ANQGSEA. J gave up 5 bases and V 6 bases, and 14 bases lay outside the gene matches. The CDR3 totals 15 residues. CDR3 sequence: CSVVGTGGIRTEAFF. The CDR3 DNA reads TGCAGCGTCGTTGGGACAGGTGGGATAAGAACTGAAGCTTTCTTT. Based on the CDR3 plus reference TRBV29-1 and TRBJ1-1, the full variable domain is SAVISQKPSRDICQRGTSLTIQCQVDSQVTMMFWYRQQPGQSLTLIATANQGSEATYESGFVIDKFPISRPNLTFSTLTVSNMSPEDSSIYLCSVVGTGGIRTEAFFGQGTRLTVV.

This clonotype was seen more than once but under ten times. The chain uses TRBV15 and TRBJ2-7, with D maybe TRBD1 (6 bases). The CDR3 totals 15 residues. In germline, CDR1 is LNHNV, CDR2 YYDKDF (reference sequence). Trimming took 0 bases from V and 0 from J, leaving 9 bases between them. The chain's CDR3 is CATSRDLGGSYEQYV. The CDR3 bases are TGTGCCACCAGCAGAGACTTAGGGGGCTCCTACGAGCAGTACGTC.

This clonotype was seen at least ten times. The V and J genes are TRBV14 and TRBJ1-1; 8 nucleotides align to TRBD1. This CDR3 region has 14 residues. V trimming: 5 bases; J trimming: 2 bases; junction bases outside the gene matches: 4. Germline CDR1 SGHDN, CDR2 FVKESK. CDR3 residues: CASSTQGANTEAFF. CDR3 bases: TGTGCCAGCAGCACTCAGGGGGCAAACACTGAAGCTTTCTTT.

There are a few counts of this clonotype. The chain couples TRBV7-8 to TRBJ2-7, with D tentatively TRBD1 or TRBD2 (6 bases each). The germline gives CDR1 SGHVS, CDR2 FQNEAQ. The CDR3 is 13 amino acids. Trimming removed 5 bases at V and 5 bases at J, with 13 bases between. This CDR3 is CASSTGSGDEQYF. CDR3 DNA: TGTGCCAGCAGCACAGGGTCGGGGGACGAGCAGTACTTC.

The V call is TRBV28, the J call TRBJ2-2; perhaps TRBD1 as D (6 bases). The germline V gene has CDR1 MDHEN and CDR2 SYDVKM. V was pared by 6 bases and J by 6 bases, with 26 bases between. The CDR3 has 18 residues. This CDR3 is CASSSKARGLQGSGELFF. CDR3 bases: TGTGCCAGCAGCTCGAAAGCCCGGGGATTACAGGGTTCCGGGGAGCTGTTTTTT. Complete variable domain (other parts from reference TRBV28 and TRBJ2-2): DVKVTQSSRYLVKRTGEKVFLECVQDMDHENMFWYRQDPGLGLRLIYFSYDVKMKEKGDIPEGYSVSREKKERFSLILESASTNQTSMYLCASSSKARGLQGSGELFFGEGSRLTVL.

The V call is TRBV6-5, the J call TRBJ2-2; D gene ambiguous. The CDR3 is 15 residues long. Trimming pared 2 bases from V and 0 bases from J, leaving 7 bases between. The V gene's germline CDR1 is MNHEY and CDR2 SVGAGI. The CDR3 DNA follows: TGTGCCAGCAGTTACGAGGTTTCGAACACCGGGGAGCTGTTTTTT. The encoded protein is CASSYEVSNTGELFF.

The sample holds a few counts of this clonotype. The V gene is TRBV4-3, the J gene TRBJ2-1; 9 nucleotides align to TRBD2. CDR1 and CDR2 from the germline V gene are LGHNA and YSLEER. The CDR3 totals 19 residues. V gave up 3 bases and J gave up 2 bases; unmatched junction bases: 14. The CDR3 spells CASSQRAGGYLSAYNEQFF. The DNA for the CDR3 is TGCGCCAGCAGCCAGCGCGCGGGGGGGTACCTGTCGGCCTACAATGAGCAGTTCTTC.

Details on this clonotype: This may come from a read error, since a much larger clone is one base off. The chain joins TRBV12-3 or TRBV12-4 to TRBJ2-5, with 8 bases lining up with TRBD2. Trimming removed 10 bases from V and 2 bases from J; junction bases left unmatched: 6. The CDR3 spans 13 residues. The CDR3 loop is CANRSGEQETQYF. The CDR3 DNA reads as TGTGCCAACCGTAGCGGGGAGCAAGAGACCCAGTACTTC.

The V call is TRBV7-9, the J call TRBJ1-1; no clear D. The length of the CDR3 is 12 residues. Germline V CDR1 and CDR2: SEHNR, FQNEAQ (reference sequence). Between the trimmed V and J ends, which lost 1 base and 6 bases, there was a span of 6 bases. In nucleotides, the CDR3 is TGTGCCAGCAGCTTAGGGCAGGCTGAAGCTTTCTTT. Encoded protein: CASSLGQAEAFF.

This clonotype appeared many times. The chain employs TRBV28 and TRBJ1-2; no firm D call. This CDR3 is built from 16 residues. From germline, CDR1 is MDHEN and CDR2 SYDVKM. V lost 2 bases and J lost 1, with 14 bases in between. The CDR3 protein is CASSLTPWKLNYGYTF. CDR3 nucleotide sequence: TGTGCCAGCAGTTTAACGCCCTGGAAGCTTAACTATGGCTACACCTTC.

This clonotype was found many times. The rearrangement links TRBV25-1 to TRBJ2-5, with a possible D match to TRBD1 (5 bases). V shed 5 bases and J shed 4 bases, with 23 bases lying between them. The V gene's germline CDR1 is MGHDK and CDR2 SYGVNS. The CDR3 spans 17 residues. CDR3 region: CASSSTQKGWRRETQYF. In DNA, the CDR3 is TGTGCCAGCAGTTCAACACAGAAGGGGTGGAGAAGAGAGACCCAGTACTTC.

This clonotype was counted a few times. The rearrangement links TRBV6-2 or TRBV6-3 to TRBJ1-1; no clear D. The germline V gene has CDR1 MNHEY and CDR2 SVGEGT. The germline V and J ends were trimmed by 6 bases and 4 bases, with 12 bases remaining between them. The CDR3 spans 13 residues. CDR3 loop: CASRPPAGTEAFF. The CDR3 region has the DNA TGTGCCAGCAGGCCCCCCGCGGGCACTGAAGCTTTCTTT.

In its sample, this clonotype was seen many times. The rearrangement uses TRBV7-8 and TRBJ2-7, with a tentative D call TRBD1 (6 bases). Per germline, CDR1 SGHVS and CDR2 FQNEAQ. Between the trimmed V and J ends, which lost 5 bases and 6 bases, there was a span of 14 bases. CDR3 size: 13 residues. The CDR3 DNA reads TGTGCCAGCAGCCCCGGCCAGACAGGCGAGCAGTACGTC. Its protein is CASSPGQTGEQYV.

On this clonotype: A much larger clone lies one base from this, so it may be a read error. The rearrangement links TRBV7-6 to TRBJ2-2, with TRBD2 as a possible D gene (7 bases). The germline gives CDR1 SGHVS, CDR2 FNYEAQ. The CDR3 sequence is 13 residues long. CDR3 DNA: TGTGCCAGCAGCTTATTCGGGGGCGGGGGGCTGTTTTTT. Its translation is CASSLFGGGGLFF.

This clonotype has only a few counts. The chain recombines TRBV20-1 with TRBJ2-7; no definite D call. The CDR3 sequence is 14 residues long. V was trimmed by 6 bases and J by 1 base, leaving 16 bases between them. From germline, CDR1 is DFQATT and CDR2 SNEGSKA (reference sequence). The CDR3 DNA reads as TGCAGTGCATCCCACGTCTTCGGGTCCTACGAGCAGTACTTC. This encodes CSASHVFGSYEQYF.

The chain joins TRBV28 to TRBJ2-3; D is unclear. The germline gives CDR1 MDHEN, CDR2 SYDVKM. Trimming pared 3 bases from V and 2 bases from J, leaving 9 bases between. This CDR3 has 14 residues. In DNA, the CDR3 is TGTGCCAGCAGTTTCAGTAGCTCCACAGATACGCAGTATTTT. It encodes CASSFSSSTDTQYF.

Of note for this clonotype: This may be a read error, as it is one base from a much larger clone. The chain couples TRBV29-1 to TRBJ1-2, with 8 bases identical to TRBD1. The ends lost 4 bases at V and 12 bases at J; junction bases unmatched: 13. The germline V gene has CDR1 SQVTM and CDR2 ANQGSEA. The length of the CDR3 is 13 residues. This CDR3 reads CSVVTRGRSVNTF. CDR3 coding DNA: TGCAGCGTTGTTACCAGGGGGCGAAGTGTTAACACCTTC.

In this sample, this clonotype turned up many times. J is TRBJ2-2 and V is TRBV25-1, with D unclear. The CDR3 loop spans 13 amino acids. Germline-derived CDR1 and CDR2 are MGHDK and SYGVNS. The V end was cut by 3 bases, the J end by 4 bases, with 6 bases between. The CDR3 DNA is TGTGCCAGCAGTGAGTCCTTCACCGGGGAGCTGTTTTTT. Its protein product is CASSESFTGELFF.

A note on this clonotype: A much larger clone differs from this one at a single base, so this may be a read error. The chain couples TRBV7-3 to TRBJ2-3, with 11 bases identical to TRBD1. This CDR3 contains 15 residues. CDR1 SGHTA and CDR2 FQGTGA come from the germline V gene. The CDR3 here is CASSSTGTGGDMQYF. CDR3 DNA: TGTGCCAGCAGCTCTACCGGGACAGGGGGGGATATGCAGTATTTT.

As regards this clonotype: This may be a read error, as it is one base from a much larger clone. The V call is TRBV7-4, the J call TRBJ2-2, with 8 bases aligning to TRBD1. CDR3 length equals 16 residues. Germline V CDR1 and CDR2: SGHVT, SQSDAQ. The CDR3 here is CANSLPGQANTGELFF. CDR3 nucleotide sequence: TGTGCCAACAGCTTGCCGGGACAGGCTAACACCGGGGAGCTGTTTTTT.

This rearrangement joins TRBV4-2 to TRBJ2-2, with D possibly matching TRBD2 (6 bases). With 0 bases removed from V and 6 bases from J, the gap between germline ends came to 11 bases. The germline V gene has CDR1 LGHNA and CDR2 YNFKEQ. The CDR3 is made up of 15 amino acids. The CDR3, as DNA: TGTGCCAGCAGCCAAGAAATCCGGGACTCCGGGGAGCTGTTTTTT. Protein: CASSQEIRDSGELFF.

The rearrangement joins TRBV29-1 to TRBJ1-2, with D perhaps TRBD1 (6 bases). V was cut by 5 bases and J by 8 bases, with 15 bases left in between. This CDR3 comprises 12 residues. Looked up from germline, CDR1 is SQVTM and CDR2 is ANQGSEA. The CDR3: CSVPGGLEGYTF. CDR3 nucleotides: TGCAGCGTTCCGGGGGGGCTAGAGGGCTACACCTTC.

This clonotype was counted between two and nine times. The chain recombines TRBV10-1 with TRBJ1-1; D is undetermined. V lost 2 bases and J 5 bases, leaving 9 bases between the germline ends. The CDR3 consists of 13 residues. Germline assignment: CDR1 WNHNN and CDR2 SYGVQD (reference sequence). CDR3 sequence (DNA): TGCGCCAGCAGTGAGCGCGGGAGAACTGAAGCTTTCTTT. Translated: CASSERGRTEAFF.

This clonotype has just a few counts. This chain uses TRBV6-4 with TRBJ2-1; TRBD2 agrees at 10 bases. After removal of 2 bases from V and 5 bases from J, the junction contained 3 bases not matched to a gene. The germline CDR1 and CDR2 sequences are MRHNA and SNTAGT. CDR3 size: 15 residues. The CDR3 loop reads CASSDEAGGHNEQFF. The CDR3 region has the DNA TGTGCCAGCAGTGACGAAGCGGGGGGGCACAATGAGCAGTTCTTC.

This sequence joins TRBV7-9 and TRBJ1-1, with 8 nucleotides matching TRBD1. The CDR3 has 15 amino acids. Germline trimming cut 1 base from V and 5 bases from J; bases unmatched to any gene: 6. The germline gives CDR1 SEHNR, CDR2 FQNEAQ (reference sequence). Here the CDR3 reads CASSLGAGGETEAFF. CDR3 nucleotides: TGTGCCAGCAGCTTAGGAGCAGGGGGCGAAACTGAAGCTTTCTTT.

This chain connects TRBV7-9 to TRBJ2-7; D tentatively reads TRBD1 or TRBD2 (5 bases each). V was trimmed by 6 bases and J by 3 bases, leaving 9 bases between them. Germline V lookup: CDR1 SEHNR, CDR2 FQNEAQ (reference sequence). This CDR3 is 12 amino acids long. The CDR3 nucleotides read TGTGCCAGCAGTTGGGACGTCTACGAGCAGTACTTC. This sequence encodes CASSWDVYEQYF.

This clonotype was seen just once. The rearrangement links TRBV4-2 to TRBJ2-1; 14 bases fit TRBD2. Germline lookup yields CDR1 LGHNA and CDR2 YNFKEQ. Trimming took 0 bases from V and 4 from J; bases not matched to a gene: 11. This CDR3 is built from 20 residues. CDR3 nucleotide sequence: TGTGCCAGCAGCCAAGAGTGGATAGCGGGACTAGCGGGGGCTTACAATGAGCAGTTCTTC. Translating it yields CASSQEWIAGLAGAYNEQFF.